The 27 T cell receptor beta chains presented below share a single source sample, sequenced in a study of CD8+CD57+ T cells in acquired aplastic anemia. All sequencing subjects had displayed CD8+CD57+ cell expansion on flow cytometry. Genomic DNA, serving as template, underwent TCR beta VDJ and CDR3 profiling. One entry per CDR3 protein results from TCRdb running MiXCR on the reads. The sample records 120,000 or so distinct CDR3 sequences, about two fifths being singletons. Sequencing was performed on sorted CD4+, CD8+, or CD8+CD57+ T cells (not recorded which) from PBMCs. All receptors derive from a human donor with aplastic anemia.

V gene TRBV24-1 combines with J gene TRBJ2-2; D not certain. Germline values: CDR1 KGHDR, CDR2 SFDVKD. The length of the CDR3 is 11 residues. With 3 bases removed from V and 7 bases from J, the gap between germline ends came to 2 bases. The CDR3 DNA reads as TGTGCCACCAGTGATGACGGGGAGCTGTTTTTT. Its translation: CATSDDGELFF.

There are a few counts of this clonotype. A clone one base away is much larger, so this may be a read error. No conserved phenylalanine or tryptophan ends this CDR3, so it is likely a read error. The chain has TRBV11-2 and TRBJ1-1; 7 bases align to TRBD1. Germline V gene data show CDR1 as SGHAT and CDR2 as FQNNGV. Germline trimming cut 5 bases from V and 7 bases from J; bases unmatched to any gene: 10. The CDR3 spans 14 residues. CDR3 sequence reads: CASSPRDRKLEAFL. The CDR3 DNA sequence: TGTGCCAGCAGCCCCAGGGACAGAAAGCTTGAAGCTTTCCTT.

On this clonotype: A clone one base away is much larger, so this may be a read error. The V and J genes are TRBV5-6 and TRBJ2-7; 8 bases align to TRBD1. This CDR3 comprises 15 residues. Trimming cost V 0 bases and J 3 bases; bases outside gene matches: 5. Germline CDR1 is SGHDT and CDR2 is YYEEEE. CDR3 sequence reads: CASSLVGTGVYEQYV. Written as DNA, the CDR3 is TGTGCCAGCAGCTTGGTCGGGACAGGAGTCTACGAGCAGTACGTC.

This clonotype was recorded many times. The chain links TRBV2 to TRBJ2-2; TRBD2 agrees at 9 bases. V was clipped by 7 bases and J by 7 bases; unmatched bases: 7. The V gene's germline CDR1 is SNHLY and CDR2 FYNNEI. This CDR3 spans 14 amino acids. The CDR3 spells CASMAGGLGGELFF. The CDR3 DNA is TGTGCCAGCATGGCGGGGGGGTTGGGCGGGGAGCTGTTTTTT. Looking up the rest from reference TRBV2 and TRBJ2-2 gives the full variable domain: EPEVTQTPSHQVTQMGQEVILRCVPISNHLYFYWYRQILGQKVEFLVSFYNNEISEKSEIFDDQFSVERPDGSNFTLKIRSTKLEDSAMYFCASMAGGLGGELFFGEGSRLTVL.

In this sample, this clonotype turned up many times. The chain links TRBV19 to TRBJ2-3, with D possibly matching TRBD1 (6 bases). The germline V gene has CDR1 LNHDA and CDR2 SQIVND (reference sequence). With 5 bases removed from V and 6 bases from J, the gap between germline ends came to 15 bases. The CDR3 sequence is 14 residues long. DNA of the CDR3: TGTGCCAGTAGTCCCCCCGGACAGTATGATACGCAGTATTTT. Encoded protein: CASSPPGQYDTQYF.

CDR3 sequence: CASSARDLMGATNNQPQHF. CDR3 bases: TGTGCCAGCAGTGCTAGAGATCTGATGGGGGCGACCAACAATCAGCCCCAGCATTTT. This chain uses TRBV2 with TRBJ1-5; TRBD1 might be the D (6 bases). Trimming pared 4 bases from V and 3 bases from J, leaving 25 bases between. The CDR3 loop spans 19 amino acids. CDR1 and CDR2 (germline): SNHLY, FYNNEI.

This chain links TRBV6-1 with TRBJ1-1; 7 nucleotides line up with TRBD1. Germline lookup yields CDR1 MNHNS and CDR2 SASEGT. This CDR3 region has 14 residues. After removal of 3 bases from V and 11 bases from J, the junction contained 12 bases not matched to a gene. CDR3: CASSELGQRMVAFF. DNA of the CDR3: TGTGCCAGCAGTGAGTTGGGACAGCGTATGGTGGCTTTCTTT.

This clonotype has a count of ten or more. The CDR3 loop reads CASSLSGNNNEQFF. The DNA for the CDR3 is TGCGCCAGCAGCTTGTCGGGCAATAACAATGAGCAGTTCTTC. The rearrangement uses TRBV5-1 and TRBJ2-1; D not resolved. CDR1 and CDR2 (germline): SGHRS, YFSETQ. The CDR3 consists of 14 residues. Trimming shortened V by 1 base and J by 5 bases, and 10 bases separated the two germline ends.

This clonotype was observed at least ten times. This sequence joins TRBV20-1 and TRBJ2-1; 9 bases agree with TRBD2. This CDR3 contains 14 residues. Germline V lookup: CDR1 DFQATT, CDR2 SNEGSKA (reference sequence). J lost 12 bases, V lost 6 bases, and 15 bases had no gene match. This CDR3 is CSAGPGTSPSRQFF. In nucleotides, the CDR3 is TGCAGTGCCGGACCCGGGACTAGCCCTTCCCGGCAGTTCTTC.

The J gene is TRBJ1-2, the V gene TRBV11-2; the match to TRBD1 covers 8 bases. V lost 5 bases to trimming and J lost 6 bases; unmatched junction nucleotides: 8. The germline V gene encodes CDR1 SGHAT and CDR2 FQNNGV. The CDR3 extends over 14 amino acids. The CDR3 loop is CASSPRLTGDGYTF. DNA of the CDR3: TGTGCCAGCAGCCCTCGCTTGACAGGGGATGGCTACACCTTC.

This clonotype was counted a few times. V gene TRBV4-2 combines with J gene TRBJ2-1; D is unresolved. The V gene lost 0 bases and the J gene lost 2 bases, with 11 bases spanning the gap. CDR1 is LGHNA, CDR2 YNFKEQ, per germline. CDR3 size: 16 residues. CDR3 nucleotide sequence: TGTGCCAGCAGCCAAGAACGAGCAGTACCCTACAATGAGCAGTTCTTC. Its protein product is CASSQERAVPYNEQFF.

This clonotype was detected many times. The chain has TRBV19 and TRBJ1-2; possibly TRBD1 for D (5 bases). The V gene lost 3 bases and the J gene lost 3 bases, with 8 bases spanning the gap. Germline lookup yields CDR1 LNHDA and CDR2 SQIVND (reference sequence). The CDR3 is made up of 13 amino acids. CDR3 sequence reads: CASSIWGDYGYTF. CDR3 in DNA: TGTGCCAGTAGTATCTGGGGGGACTATGGCTACACCTTC.

At least ten counts were recorded for this clonotype. The chain carries TRBV6-1 and TRBJ2-5, with 10 positions matching TRBD1. This CDR3 contains 15 residues. Trimming at V came to 5 bases and at J to 5 bases, leaving 8 bases not matched to a gene. Germline V CDR1 and CDR2: MNHNS, SASEGT. In DNA, the CDR3 is TGTGCCAGCAGTAGACGACAGGGGGCCAAGGAGACCCAGTACTTC. Its translation: CASSRRQGAKETQYF.

This clonotype was seen repeatedly, ten times or more. This chain uses TRBV24-1 with TRBJ2-1; 10 positions match TRBD2. Unmatched junction bases numbered 5, after V lost 9 bases and J lost 7 bases. Germline lookup yields CDR1 KGHDR and CDR2 SFDVKD. The CDR3 is 13 residues long. For the CDR3, the DNA is TGTGCCACCCAGCGGGGGGGACTGAATGAGCAGTTCTTC. This encodes CATQRGGLNEQFF.

The gene calls are TRBV6-2 or TRBV6-3 and TRBJ2-1; D remains unclear. Germline V CDR1 and CDR2: MNHEY, SVGEGT. This CDR3 is 13 amino acids long. V shed 2 bases and J shed 7 bases, with 9 bases lying between them. The CDR3 DNA reads as TGTGCCAGCAGTTACGGGGTTGGAAATGAGCAGTTCTTC. It encodes CASSYGVGNEQFF.

Ten or more counts support this clonotype. The chain joins TRBV19 to TRBJ1-3; D remains unclear. From germline, CDR1 is LNHDA and CDR2 SQIVND (reference sequence). This CDR3 comprises 15 residues. The ends were cut back, 0 bases at V and 0 bases at J, with 6 bases in the middle. The CDR3 DNA sequence: TGTGCCAGTAGTATAGAAGGGTACTCTGGAAACACCATATATTTT. Translating it yields CASSIEGYSGNTIYF.

Concerning this clonotype itself: This sequence may be a read error, since a much larger clone differs from it by one base. The gene calls are TRBV6-1 and TRBJ1-5, with no clear D. The CDR3 has 16 residues. Germline V gives CDR1 MNHNS, CDR2 SASEGT. CDR3 loop: CASRQRGADSNRPQHF. In DNA form, the CDR3 reads TGTGCCAGCAGGCAACGGGGAGCTGATAGCAATCGGCCCCAGCATTTT.

The chain carries TRBV20-1 and TRBJ2-7, with unresolved D. This CDR3 spans 13 amino acids. Germline V lookup: CDR1 DFQATT, CDR2 SNEGSKA (reference sequence). Trimming left V 1 base short and J 7 bases short, with 14 bases between. This CDR3 reads CSARVRNFREQYF. The CDR3 DNA is TGCAGTGCTAGAGTCCGTAACTTTAGGGAGCAGTACTTC.

This clonotype has at least ten counts. V gene TRBV19 combines with J gene TRBJ1-2; D not certain. The CDR3 is made up of 16 amino acids. Trimming stripped 0 bases from V and 4 bases from J, with 15 bases between. Germline values: CDR1 LNHDA, CDR2 SQIVND (reference sequence). CDR3 in amino acids: CASSIDFDTGRYGYTF. CDR3 coding DNA: TGTGCCAGTAGTATAGATTTTGACACCGGTCGCTATGGCTACACCTTC.

This clonotype was counted at least ten times. V is TRBV5-5 and J is TRBJ2-5; 7 bases are shared with TRBD1. Looked up from germline, CDR1 is SGHKS and CDR2 is YYEKEE (reference sequence). V lost 0 bases and J lost 3; bases outside the gene matches: 5. The CDR3 extends over 15 amino acids. The CDR3 sequence is CASSLGDRLKETQYF. DNA for the CDR3: TGTGCCAGCAGCTTGGGGGACAGACTGAAAGAGACCCAGTACTTC.

This clonotype was seen at least ten times. This chain joins TRBV20-1 and TRBJ1-3; D gene ambiguous. V lost 6 bases, J lost 3 bases, and 15 bases lay in between. The germline CDR1 and CDR2 sequences are DFQATT and SNEGSKA (reference sequence). The CDR3 is 14 amino acids. This CDR3 is CSAITAISGNTIYF. The CDR3 nucleotides read TGCAGTGCCATAACAGCGATCAGTGGAAACACCATATATTTT.

This clonotype was counted between two and nine times. CDR3 DNA sequence: TGTGCCAGCAGAACTAGCGGGGGGACCACCAATGAGCAGTTCTTC. This encodes CASRTSGGTTNEQFF. This rearrangement joins TRBV12-3 or TRBV12-4 to TRBJ2-1; 12 bases fit TRBD2. CDR3 length: 15 amino acids. V lost 6 bases, J lost 6 bases, and 6 bases stayed unmatched.

The CDR3 DNA reads TGTGCCAGCAGTGGCTGGGATACAGGGCCGTTTACGCGTGGCTACACCTTC. Protein product: CASSGWDTGPFTRGYTF. The J gene is TRBJ1-2, the V gene TRBV2; D perhaps matches TRBD1 (6 bases). This CDR3 spans 17 amino acids. Germline V lookup: CDR1 SNHLY, CDR2 FYNNEI. V was shortened by 4 bases and J by 7 bases, with 25 bases between the two germline ends. Full variable domain (outside the CDR3, taken from reference TRBV2 and TRBJ1-2): EPEVTQTPSHQVTQMGQEVILRCVPISNHLYFYWYRQILGQKVEFLVSFYNNEISEKSEIFDDQFSVERPDGSNFTLKIRSTKLEDSAMYFCASSGWDTGPFTRGYTFGSGTRLTVV.

This clonotype was detected only once. A much larger clone is a single base away; this may be a read error. Here the CDR3 omits its conserved ending phenylalanine or tryptophan, so a read error is the likely source. The chain uses TRBV11-1 and TRBJ1-3; 8 nucleotides match TRBD1. The CDR3 contains 17 residues. Germline V gene data show CDR1 as SGHAT and CDR2 as FQDESV (reference sequence). V shed 3 bases and J 6 bases; nucleotides not matched to a gene: 13. CDR3 sequence (DNA): TGTGCCAGCAGCTTCCTTTCCGTCAACAGGGGGATAAACACCATATATCTT. This sequence encodes CASSFLSVNRGINTIYL.

By frequency in the sample, this clonotype is medium-sized. The chain employs TRBV10-3 and TRBJ1-2, with 10 bases fitting TRBD1. CDR1 is ENHRY and CDR2 is SYGVKD in the germline V gene. CDR3 length: 13 residues. The trim removed 5 bases at V and 7 bases at J, leaving 4 bases unmatched. This CDR3 reads CAISPGTGAGYTF. The CDR3 nucleotides read TGTGCCATCAGTCCTGGGACAGGGGCTGGCTACACCTTC.

This clonotype was picked up many times. The J gene is TRBJ1-5, the V gene TRBV6-1, with 7 bases lining up with TRBD1. The CDR3 is 14 amino acids. V was pared by 6 bases and J by 7 bases, with 9 bases of the junction left unmatched. CDR1 MNHNS and CDR2 SASEGT come from the germline V gene. The CDR3 coding sequence is TGTGCCAGCAGAGCAGAGGGGGCAGGGCAGCCCCAGCATTTT. Its translation is CASRAEGAGQPQHF.

The chain is built from TRBV15 and TRBJ2-7, with TRBD1 identical over 10 bases. Germline assignment: CDR1 LNHNV and CDR2 YYDKDF (reference sequence). This CDR3 spans 16 amino acids. Written as DNA, the CDR3 is TGTACCACCAGCAGAGGTACCGGGACAGGGGCTGACGAGCAGTACGTC. It codes for CTTSRGTGTGADEQYV.